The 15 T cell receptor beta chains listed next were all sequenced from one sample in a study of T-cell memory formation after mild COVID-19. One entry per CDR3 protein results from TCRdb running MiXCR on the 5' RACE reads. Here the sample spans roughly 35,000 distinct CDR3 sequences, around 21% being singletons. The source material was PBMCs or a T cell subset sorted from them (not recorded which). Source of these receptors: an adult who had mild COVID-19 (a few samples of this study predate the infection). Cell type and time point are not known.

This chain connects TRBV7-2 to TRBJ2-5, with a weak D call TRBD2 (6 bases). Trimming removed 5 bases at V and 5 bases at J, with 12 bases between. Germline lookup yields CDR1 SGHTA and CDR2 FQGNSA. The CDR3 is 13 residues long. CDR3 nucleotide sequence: TGTGCCAGCAGCGGGCGTGGGGGGGAGACCCAGTACTTC. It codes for CASSGRGGETQYF.

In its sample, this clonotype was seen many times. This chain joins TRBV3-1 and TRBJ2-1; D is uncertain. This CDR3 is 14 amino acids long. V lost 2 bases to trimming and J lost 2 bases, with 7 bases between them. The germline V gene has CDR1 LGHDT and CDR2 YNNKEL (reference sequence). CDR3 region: CASSQLTAYNEQFF. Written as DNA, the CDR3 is TGTGCCAGCAGCCAACTGACGGCCTACAATGAGCAGTTCTTC.

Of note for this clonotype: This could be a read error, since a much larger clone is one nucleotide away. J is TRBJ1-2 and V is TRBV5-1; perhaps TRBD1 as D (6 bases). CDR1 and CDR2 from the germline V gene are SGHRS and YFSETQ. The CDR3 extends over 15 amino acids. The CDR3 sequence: CDSSVSPTGAYGYTF. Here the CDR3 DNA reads TGCGACAGCAGCGTGTCACCCACGGGGGCGTATGGCTACACCTTC.

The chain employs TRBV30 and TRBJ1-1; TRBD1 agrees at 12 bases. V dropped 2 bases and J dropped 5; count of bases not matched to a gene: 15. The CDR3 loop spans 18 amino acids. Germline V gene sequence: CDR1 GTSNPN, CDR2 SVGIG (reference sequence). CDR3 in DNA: TGTGCCTGGAGTCACCTTAGACCGGGACAGGGGGCGCGAACTGAAGCTTTCTTT. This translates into CAWSHLRPGQGARTEAFF.

The CDR3 region is CASTPGGSYNEQFF. The CDR3 DNA reads as TGTGCCAGCACCCCGGGGGGATCCTACAATGAGCAGTTCTTC. The rearrangement uses TRBV5-6 and TRBJ2-1; 7 bases agree with TRBD2. Germline loops: CDR1 SGHDT, CDR2 YYEEEE. The CDR3 has 14 residues. V lost 6 bases and J lost 1; bases outside the gene matches: 4. The variable domain in full, with the rest retrieved from reference TRBV5-6 and TRBJ2-1, is DAGVTQSPTHLIKTRGQQVTLRCSPKSGHDTVSWYQQALGQGPQFIFQYYEEEERQRGNFPDRFSGHQFPNYSSELNVNALLLGDSALYLCASTPGGSYNEQFFGPGTRLTVL.

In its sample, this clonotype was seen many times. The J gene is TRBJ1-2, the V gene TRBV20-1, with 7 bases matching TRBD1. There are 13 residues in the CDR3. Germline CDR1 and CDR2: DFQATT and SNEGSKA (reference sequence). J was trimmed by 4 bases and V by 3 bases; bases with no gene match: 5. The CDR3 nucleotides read TGCAGTGCTAGTGCGGGACAGCCCTATGGCTACACCTTC. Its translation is CSASAGQPYGYTF.

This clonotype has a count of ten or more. DNA of the CDR3: TGTGCCAGCAGTCAAGGTCTAGGTGATACGCAGTATTTT. Its protein product is CASSQGLGDTQYF. V is TRBV6-5 and J is TRBJ2-3; no clear D gene. The germline V gene has CDR1 MNHEY and CDR2 SVGAGI. The V and J ends lost 5 bases and 6 bases respectively, with 12 bases between them. This CDR3 contains 13 residues.

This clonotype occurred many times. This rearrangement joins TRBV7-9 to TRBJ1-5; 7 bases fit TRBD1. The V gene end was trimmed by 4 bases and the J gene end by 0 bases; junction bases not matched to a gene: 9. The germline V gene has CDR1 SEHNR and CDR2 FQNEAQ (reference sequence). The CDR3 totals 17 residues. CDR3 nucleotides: TGTGCCAGCAGCTACCAGGACAGGCTGAATAGCAATCAGCCCCAGCATTTT. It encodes CASSYQDRLNSNQPQHF.

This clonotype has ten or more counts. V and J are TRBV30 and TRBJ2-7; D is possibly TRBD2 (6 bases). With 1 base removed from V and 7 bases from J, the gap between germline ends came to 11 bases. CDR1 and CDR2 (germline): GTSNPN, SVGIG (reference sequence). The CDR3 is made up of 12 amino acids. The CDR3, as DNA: TGTGCCTGGAGTGGACTAGAGCGGGAGCAGTACTTC. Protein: CAWSGLEREQYF. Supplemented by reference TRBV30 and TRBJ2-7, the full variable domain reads SQTIHQWPATLVQPVGSPLSLECTVEGTSNPNLYWYRQAAGRGLQLLFYSVGIGQISSEVPQNLSASRPQDRQFILSSKKLLLSDSGFYLCAWSGLEREQYFGPGTRLTVT.

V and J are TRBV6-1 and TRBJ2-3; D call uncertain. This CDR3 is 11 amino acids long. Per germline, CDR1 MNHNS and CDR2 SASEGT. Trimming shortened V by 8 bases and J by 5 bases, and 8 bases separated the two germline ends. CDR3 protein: CASGRLDTQYF. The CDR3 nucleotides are TGTGCCAGCGGAAGGTTAGATACGCAGTATTTT.

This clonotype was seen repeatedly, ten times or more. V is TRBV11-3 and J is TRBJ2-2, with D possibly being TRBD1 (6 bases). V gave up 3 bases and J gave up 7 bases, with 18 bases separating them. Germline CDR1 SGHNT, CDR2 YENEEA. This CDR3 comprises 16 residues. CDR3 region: CASSLGVMGAFGELFF. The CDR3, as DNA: TGTGCCAGCAGCTTGGGGGTGATGGGGGCGTTCGGGGAGCTGTTTTTT. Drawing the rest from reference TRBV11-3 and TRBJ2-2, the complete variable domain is EAGVVQSPRYKIIEKKQPVAFWCNPISGHNTLYWYLQNLGQGPELLIRYENEEAVDDSQLPKDRFSAERLKGVDSTLKIQPAELGDSAVYLCASSLGVMGAFGELFFGEGSRLTVL.

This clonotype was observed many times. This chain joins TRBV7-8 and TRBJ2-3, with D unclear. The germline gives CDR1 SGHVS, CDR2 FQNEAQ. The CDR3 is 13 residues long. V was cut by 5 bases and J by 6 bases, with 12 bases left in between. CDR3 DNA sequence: TGTGCCAGCAGCCTCCCGTCGTTGGATACGCAGTATTTT. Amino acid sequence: CASSLPSLDTQYF. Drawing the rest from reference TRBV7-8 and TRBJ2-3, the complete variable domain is GAGVSQSPRYKVAKRGQDVALRCDPISGHVSLFWYQQALGQGPEFLTYFQNEAQLDKSGLPSDRFFAERPEGSVSTLKIQRTQQEDSAVYLCASSLPSLDTQYFGPGTRLTVL.

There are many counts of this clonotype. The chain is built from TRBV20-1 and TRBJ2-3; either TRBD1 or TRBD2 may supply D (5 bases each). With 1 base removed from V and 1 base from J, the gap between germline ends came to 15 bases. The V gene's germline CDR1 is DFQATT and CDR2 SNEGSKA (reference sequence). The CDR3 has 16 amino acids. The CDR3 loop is CSARGRTRGRTDTQYF. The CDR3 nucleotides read TGCAGTGCTAGAGGACGCACGAGGGGCCGCACAGATACGCAGTATTTT.

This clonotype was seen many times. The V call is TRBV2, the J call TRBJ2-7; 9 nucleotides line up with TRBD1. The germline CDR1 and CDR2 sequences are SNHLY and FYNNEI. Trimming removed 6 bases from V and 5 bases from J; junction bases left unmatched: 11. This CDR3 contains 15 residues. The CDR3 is CASRVTGTGNHEQYF. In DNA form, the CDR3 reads TGTGCCAGCAGGGTTACCGGGACAGGGAACCACGAGCAGTACTTC.

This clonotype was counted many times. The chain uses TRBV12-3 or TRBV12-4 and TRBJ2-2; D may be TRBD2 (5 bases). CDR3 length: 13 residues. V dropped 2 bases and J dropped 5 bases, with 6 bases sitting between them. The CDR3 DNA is TGTGCCAGCAGTTTAACTAGAACCGGGGAGCTGTTTTTT. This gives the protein CASSLTRTGELFF.